A single sample gave rise to the 21 T cell receptor beta chains below, sequenced in a study of technical replicates of blood from four donors. The table came from immunoSEQ multiplex PCR; TCRdb's copy has only in-frame clones and leaves some out. The sample shows 45,000 to 65,000 clones, 94% of them seen only once. The sequencing input was T cells isolated from PBMCs. Receptors originate from a human donor in good health.

The CDR3, as DNA: TGTGCCAGCAGCCATAGGGGCGAGCAGTACTTC. Translating it yields CASSHRGEQYF. V usage is TRBV11-3 and J usage is TRBJ2-7, with D tentatively TRBD1 (5 bases). The CDR3 covers 11 residues. CDR1 and CDR2 (germline): SGHNT, YENEEA. V was shortened by 5 bases and J by 6 bases, with 8 bases between the two germline ends.

The J gene is TRBJ2-5, the V gene TRBV13; D call uncertain. This CDR3 is built from 17 residues. The germline gives CDR1 PRHDT, CDR2 FYEKMQ (reference sequence). The V and J ends lost 3 bases and 2 bases respectively, with 19 bases between them. In DNA form, the CDR3 reads TGTGCCAGCAGCTTGGAAACATACCTGACATCTCAAGAGACCCAGTACTTC. Translated, it gives CASSLETYLTSQETQYF.

The V gene is TRBV7-2, the J gene TRBJ1-2; a weak D match, TRBD1 (5 bases). This CDR3 comprises 14 residues. The V and J ends lost 1 base and 2 bases respectively, with 8 bases between them. The germline V gene has CDR1 SGHTA and CDR2 FQGNSA. The chain's CDR3 is CASSLESGNYGYTF. The CDR3 DNA is TGTGCCAGCAGCTTAGAATCAGGGAACTATGGCTACACCTTC.

This chain uses TRBV14 with TRBJ1-1; D is unclear. This CDR3 is built from 15 residues. V dropped 0 bases and J dropped 2 bases, with 10 bases sitting between them. The germline V gene encodes CDR1 SGHDN and CDR2 FVKESK. The CDR3 DNA is TGTGCCAGCAGCCAAGACCGATCAGGAAACACTGAAGCTTTCTTT. Translation: CASSQDRSGNTEAFF.

V gene TRBV29-1 combines with J gene TRBJ1-2; D possibly corresponds to TRBD1 (6 bases). This CDR3 has 12 residues. V lost 4 bases and J 3 bases, leaving 9 bases between the germline ends. The germline CDR1 and CDR2 sequences are SQVTM and ANQGSEA. CDR3 DNA sequence: TGCAGCGTTGTTTACAGGGACTATGGCTACACCTTC. Residues: CSVVYRDYGYTF.

The chain combines TRBV6-5 with TRBJ1-1, with D perhaps TRBD1 (5 bases). The CDR3 is 14 amino acids. CDR1 is MNHEY, CDR2 SVGAGI, per germline. V was shortened by 7 bases and J by 0 bases, with 12 bases between the two germline ends. For the CDR3, the DNA is TGTGCCAGCACCCCCTCAGGGTTGAACACTGAAGCTTTCTTT. Protein product: CASTPSGLNTEAFF.

The chain couples TRBV7-9 to TRBJ1-1; 7 nucleotides line up with TRBD1. Germline-derived CDR1 and CDR2 are SEHNR and FQNEAQ (reference sequence). The CDR3 has 14 amino acids. Germline trimming cut 5 bases from V and 4 bases from J; bases unmatched to any gene: 7. The CDR3 sequence is CASSLAQGGTEAFF. CDR3 DNA sequence: TGTGCCAGCAGCCTGGCGCAGGGGGGCACTGAAGCTTTCTTT.

The CDR3 DNA reads as TGTGCCAGCACACCTAGCGGGGGGGCGGACAATGAGCAGTTCTTC. Residues: CASTPSGGADNEQFF. This chain connects TRBV13 to TRBJ2-1, with 12 bases identical to TRBD2. This CDR3 contains 15 residues. CDR1 is PRHDT and CDR2 is FYEKMQ in the germline V gene (reference sequence). V gave up 7 bases and J gave up 5 bases; unmatched junction bases: 6.

The chain carries TRBV14 and TRBJ1-3, with D possibly being TRBD1 (5 bases). The CDR3 totals 15 residues. Germline assignment: CDR1 SGHDN and CDR2 FVKESK. Between the trimmed V and J ends, which lost 5 bases and 2 bases, there was a span of 13 bases. CDR3 coding DNA: TGTGCCAGCAGCTCAGCTGAGACAGCTGGAAACACCATATATTTT. Its protein is CASSSAETAGNTIYF.

The rearrangement uses TRBV7-6 and TRBJ2-5; 11 bases agree with TRBD1. This CDR3 has 16 residues. V was pared by 8 bases and J by 0 bases, with 8 bases of the junction left unmatched. Germline values: CDR1 SGHVS, CDR2 FNYEAQ. The CDR3 nucleotides are TGTGCCAGCCGGGACAGGGGGGGGATGTACCAAGAGACCCAGTACTTC. Encoded protein: CASRDRGGMYQETQYF.

The chain is built from TRBV5-1 and TRBJ1-1; a possible D gene is TRBD1 (6 bases). Per germline, CDR1 SGHRS and CDR2 YFSETQ. V dropped 1 base and J dropped 11 bases, with 12 bases sitting between them. The CDR3 runs 12 residues. DNA for the CDR3: TGCGCCAGCAGCTTGTTGAGGGGGGGGGCTTTCTTT. It translates to CASSLLRGGAFF. Filled out from reference TRBV5-1 and TRBJ1-1, the complete variable domain reads KAGVTQTPRYLIKTRGQQVTLSCSPISGHRSVSWYQQTPGQGLQFLFEYFSETQRNKGNFPGRFSGRQFSNSRSEMNVSTLELGDSALYLCASSLLRGGAFFGQGTRLTVV.

The chain recombines TRBV29-1 with TRBJ2-7; D not resolved. Germline V gene data show CDR1 as SQVTM and CDR2 as ANQGSEA. The length of the CDR3 is 14 residues. Trimming took off 7 bases at V and 5 bases at J, with 21 bases between the two ends. CDR3 region: CSATRDSTADEQYF. CDR3 nucleotides: TGCAGCGCTACTCGAGACTCAACTGCTGACGAGCAGTACTTC.

V is TRBV6-5 and J is TRBJ2-1, with D possibly being TRBD2 (5 bases). This CDR3 spans 12 amino acids. Trimming stripped 2 bases from V and 9 bases from J, with 8 bases between. In germline, CDR1 is MNHEY, CDR2 SVGAGI. The DNA for the CDR3 is TGTGCCAGCAGTTACGGGAGAGGTGAGCAGTTCTTC. Protein sequence: CASSYGRGEQFF.

The chain joins TRBV15 to TRBJ2-3; D remains unclear. Germline V gives CDR1 LNHNV, CDR2 YYDKDF (reference sequence). With 5 bases removed from V and 5 bases from J, the gap between germline ends came to 8 bases. The CDR3 sequence is 12 residues long. CDR3 protein: CATSRYGDTQYF. The CDR3 region has the DNA TGTGCCACCAGCCGGTATGGAGATACGCAGTATTTT. Using reference TRBV15 and TRBJ2-3 for the parts outside the CDR3, the full variable domain is DAMVIQNPRYQVTQFGKPVTLSCSQTLNHNVMYWYQQKSSQAPKLLFHYYDKDFNNEADTPDNFQSRRPNTSFCFLDIRSPGLGDTAMYLCATSRYGDTQYFGPGTRLTVL.

A note on this clone: The junction departs from the called germline gene at one end, perhaps through a read error. The chain carries TRBV28 and TRBJ2-7, with TRBD2 matching over 11 bases. The CDR3 length is 16 residues. Germline CDR1 MDHEN, CDR2 SYDVKM. The CDR3: CATSTSGSLIIYEQYF. CDR3 bases: TGTGCCACCAGTACTAGCGGGAGTCTTATAATCTACGAGCAGTACTTC.

CDR3 coding DNA: TGTGCCAGCAGTATACAGGGGGGGAACACTGAAGCTTTCTTT. It yields the protein CASSIQGGNTEAFF. The V and J genes are TRBV11-2 and TRBJ1-1; 8 bases are a match to TRBD1. The CDR3 runs to 14 residues. V dropped 6 bases and J dropped 1; count of bases not matched to a gene: 4. Germline CDR1 is SGHAT and CDR2 is FQNNGV.

Only one count was recorded for this clone. The V gene is TRBV7-9, the J gene TRBJ1-1, with a possible D match to TRBD1 (6 bases). The CDR3 loop spans 15 amino acids. From germline, CDR1 is SEHNR and CDR2 FQNEAQ (reference sequence). V was shortened by 3 bases and J by 1 base, with 12 bases between the two germline ends. In DNA, the CDR3 is TGTGCCAGCAGCTTTCCGGGACACCAGAACACTGAAGCTTTCTTT. Amino acids: CASSFPGHQNTEAFF.

The CDR3 here is CASSLNSGQGYNEQFF. CDR3 coding DNA: TGTGCCAGCAGCCTTAACTCGGGACAGGGATACAATGAGCAGTTCTTC. The rearrangement uses TRBV7-9 and TRBJ2-1, with 9 bases lining up with TRBD1. Unmatched junction bases numbered 9, after V lost 5 bases and J lost 4 bases. CDR1 and CDR2 (germline): SEHNR, FQNEAQ (reference sequence). The CDR3 consists of 16 residues. The whole variable domain, filled in from reference TRBV7-9 and TRBJ2-1, reads DTGVSQNPRHKITKRGQNVTFRCDPISEHNRLYWYRQTLGQGPEFLTYFQNEAQLEKSRLLSDRFSAERPKGSFSTLEIQRTEQGDSAMYLCASSLNSGQGYNEQFFGPGTRLTVL.

The chain is built from TRBV6-5 and TRBJ2-5, with 11 bases lining up with TRBD1. Trimming at V came to 5 bases and at J to 5 bases, leaving 4 bases not matched to a gene. CDR1 is MNHEY, CDR2 SVGAGI, per germline. This CDR3 region has 14 residues. The CDR3: CASSMGQGGETQYF. The CDR3 DNA reads as TGTGCCAGCAGTATGGGACAGGGGGGTGAGACCCAGTACTTC.

This rearrangement joins TRBV11-3 to TRBJ1-1; 7 bases map to TRBD1. V was pared by 6 bases and J by 3 bases, with 10 bases of the junction left unmatched. Per the germline V gene, CDR1 is SGHNT and CDR2 is YENEEA. The CDR3 is 15 residues long. The CDR3 DNA is TGTGCCAGCAGAACCGGGACAGAGGGTTACACTGAAGCTTTCTTT. Its translation is CASRTGTEGYTEAFF.

The chain links TRBV15 to TRBJ2-3; D is perhaps TRBD2 (6 bases). From germline, CDR1 is LNHNV and CDR2 YYDKDF (reference sequence). This CDR3 comprises 16 residues. V lost 0 bases to trimming and J lost 1 base, with 11 bases between them. DNA for the CDR3: TGTGCCACCAGCAGAGATTGGGGGGTAGGCACAGATACGCAGTATTTT. This sequence encodes CATSRDWGVGTDTQYF. The full variable domain, completed using reference TRBV15 and TRBJ2-3, is DAMVIQNPRYQVTQFGKPVTLSCSQTLNHNVMYWYQQKSSQAPKLLFHYYDKDFNNEADTPDNFQSRRPNTSFCFLDIRSPGLGDTAMYLCATSRDWGVGTDTQYFGPGTRLTVL.